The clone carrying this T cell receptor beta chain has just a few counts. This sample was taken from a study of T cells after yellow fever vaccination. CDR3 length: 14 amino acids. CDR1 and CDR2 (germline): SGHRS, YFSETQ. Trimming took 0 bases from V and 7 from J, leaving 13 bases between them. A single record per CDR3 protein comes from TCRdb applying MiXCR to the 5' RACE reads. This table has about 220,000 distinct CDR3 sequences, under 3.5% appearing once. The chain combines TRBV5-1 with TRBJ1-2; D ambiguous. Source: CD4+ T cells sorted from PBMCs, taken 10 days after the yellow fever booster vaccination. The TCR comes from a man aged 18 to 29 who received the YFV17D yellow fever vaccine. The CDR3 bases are TGCGCCAGCAGCTTGGAGCCTAGAAATATTGGCTACACCTTC. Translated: CASSLEPRNIGYTF.